This TCR beta chain was sequenced in a study of T-cell memory formation after mild COVID-19. Whole-study findings and limits: Contracting CD4+ clones lay largely in CM and EM, with CD8+ ones residing in EMRA. Pre-infection memory harbored some responding clones, suggesting cross-reactive memory joined.

This clonotype was found a few times. What it binds is unknown. Constant-segment primers served in 5'RACE that generated TCR alpha and TCR beta cDNA libraries bearing sample barcodes and UMIs. TCRdb reprocessed the 5' RACE reads with MiXCR, giving one entry per CDR3 protein. The repertoire holds under 450,000 distinct CDR3 sequences, with about 25% as singletons. The CDR3 runs to 14 residues. Per germline, CDR1 SGHDT and CDR2 YYEEEE. Trimming shortened V by 4 bases and J by 9 bases, and 17 bases separated the two germline ends. The sample was PBMCs or a T cell subset sorted from them (not recorded which). This TCR derives from an adult woman who had mild COVID-19 (a few samples of this study predate the infection). Cell type and time point are not known. V is TRBV5-6 and J is TRBJ2-1; possibly TRBD2 for D (5 bases). The CDR3: CASSPGLSRGEQFF. For the CDR3, the DNA is TGTGCCAGCAGCCCCGGCTTATCCCGGGGTGAGCAGTTCTTC.